Below, 20 T cell receptor beta chains from the same sample are listed, as sequenced in a study of T cell responses to AZD1222 COVID-19 vaccine. Here immunoSEQ multiplex PCR was the method, and the copy in TCRdb shows in-frame clones only, minus some. The repertoire holds more than 85,000 clones, with 70% to 90% as singletons. Specimen: peripheral blood, collected on day 0 of AZD1222 vaccination. These receptors were collected from an adult in good health.

The CDR3 coding sequence is TGTGCCAGCAGTCCGCCCGGGCCTCTTGGAACCTACGAGCAGTACTTC. Residues: CASSPPGPLGTYEQYF. V is TRBV7-8 and J is TRBJ2-7; no clear D gene. Germline values: CDR1 SGHVS, CDR2 FQNEAQ. This CDR3 is 16 amino acids long. Deletions cut 6 bases from V and 2 bases from J, with 20 bases between.

The chain couples TRBV5-1 to TRBJ2-7; D call uncertain. CDR1 is SGHRS and CDR2 is YFSETQ in the germline V gene. The CDR3 spans 16 residues. The V end lost 4 bases, the J end lost 5 bases, and 22 bases lay between the germline ends. CDR3 DNA: TGCGCCAGCAGCAGCCCTCCCGGCCTCACATCCCACGAGCAGTACTTC. It translates to CASSSPPGLTSHEQYF.

The rearrangement joins TRBV24-1 to TRBJ2-7, with D perhaps matching TRBD1 or TRBD2 (6 bases each). CDR3 length: 13 residues. Germline lookup yields CDR1 KGHDR and CDR2 SFDVKD. V shed 5 bases and J shed 9 bases, with 16 bases lying between them. CDR3 DNA: TGTGCCACCAGTGGGGGGGCTGGCTTCGGGCAGTACTTC. This codes for CATSGGAGFGQYF.

This chain joins TRBV15 and TRBJ1-2; 12 bases are shared with TRBD1. The CDR3 has 15 residues. CDR1 is LNHNV, CDR2 YYDKDF, per germline (reference sequence). The V segment lost 5 bases and the J segment 7 bases; nucleotides outside the gene matches: 8. The CDR3, as DNA: TGTGCCACCAGCTTCGGGGACAGGGGGCAGCCTGGCTACACCTTC. This translates into CATSFGDRGQPGYTF.

The chain combines TRBV7-2 with TRBJ2-7, with 11 positions matching TRBD2. The CDR3 runs 16 residues. With V trimmed by 6 bases and J by 4 bases, 11 bases remained unmatched. Germline assignment: CDR1 SGHTA and CDR2 FQGNSA. Here the CDR3 DNA reads TGTGCCAGCAGTTTTACTAGCGGGAGCTCACCGTACGAGCAGTACTTC. Translating it yields CASSFTSGSSPYEQYF.

V and J are TRBV12-5 and TRBJ1-1, with D hard to call. This CDR3 contains 15 residues. Between the trimmed V and J ends, which lost 2 bases and 0 bases, there was a span of 10 bases. Germline V lookup: CDR1 LGHNT, CDR2 FRNRAP. CDR3 in DNA: TGTGCTAGTGGTTTGACCGGACTAGTGAACACTGAAGCTTTCTTT. It translates to CASGLTGLVNTEAFF.

This clone was detected a few times. The CDR3 sequence is CASRLGPGNTIYF. CDR3 bases: TGTGCCAGCAGACTGGGGCCTGGAAACACCATATATTTT. The V gene is TRBV28, the J gene TRBJ1-3, with D possibly TRBD1 on 5 matching bases. The CDR3 is 13 amino acids. The germline V gene encodes CDR1 MDHEN and CDR2 SYDVKM. Trimming stripped 6 bases from V and 2 bases from J, with 8 bases between. The whole variable domain, remainder taken from reference TRBV28 and TRBJ1-3, is DVKVTQSSRYLVKRTGEKVFLECVQDMDHENMFWYRQDPGLGLRLIYFSYDVKMKEKGDIPEGYSVSREKKERFSLILESASTNQTSMYLCASRLGPGNTIYFGEGSWLTVV.

V and J are TRBV4-3 and TRBJ1-6; no firm D call. Germline CDR1 is LGHNA and CDR2 is YSLEER. The CDR3 spans 14 residues. The V end lost 2 bases, the J end lost 10 bases, and 12 bases lay between the germline ends. The CDR3 sequence: CASSQNGRVSPLHF. The CDR3 DNA is TGCGCCAGCAGCCAAAATGGGAGGGTCTCACCCCTCCACTTT.

The CDR3 spells CASSLVPGYEQYF. DNA for the CDR3: TGTGCCAGCAGCTTAGTGCCAGGCTACGAGCAGTACTTC. The chain carries TRBV7-9 and TRBJ2-7; D call uncertain. Germline V gene sequence: CDR1 SEHNR, CDR2 FQNEAQ (reference sequence). The germline V and J ends were trimmed by 1 base and 3 bases, with 7 bases remaining between them. This CDR3 comprises 13 residues.

This chain links TRBV28 with TRBJ2-1; 12 bases are a match to TRBD2. Germline CDR1 and CDR2: MDHEN and SYDVKM. The CDR3 extends over 16 amino acids. Trimming at V came to 3 bases and at J to 4 bases, leaving 4 bases not matched to a gene. The CDR3 region is CASSLVTSGRYNEQFF. The CDR3 DNA is TGTGCCAGCAGTTTGGTGACTAGCGGGAGATACAATGAGCAGTTCTTC.

The CDR3 DNA sequence: TGTGCCAGCAGCCCCAGACAGGGCCGGGCAGATACGCAGTATTTT. Translation gives CASSPRQGRADTQYF. The J gene is TRBJ2-3, the V gene TRBV3-1 (or the pseudogene TRBV3-2); 7 positions agree with TRBD1. Germline CDR1 is LGHDT and CDR2 is YNNKEL (reference sequence). This CDR3 comprises 15 residues. The V and J ends lost 4 bases and 4 bases, in that order; junction bases with no gene match: 8.

The CDR3 sequence is CASRIRDLSYNEQFF. CDR3 nucleotide sequence: TGTGCCAGCAGGATCCGGGACTTGTCCTACAATGAGCAGTTCTTC. The V gene is TRBV7-8, the J gene TRBJ2-1; weak D call: TRBD2 (6 bases). This CDR3 is 15 amino acids long. The V and J ends lost 6 bases and 1 base respectively, with 13 bases between them. CDR1 and CDR2 from the germline V gene are SGHVS and FQNEAQ.

The chain uses TRBV19 and TRBJ1-5, with 11 bases that match TRBD1. J lost 5 bases, V lost 1 base, and 7 bases had no gene match. CDR3 length: 17 residues. Germline V lookup: CDR1 LNHDA, CDR2 SQIVND (reference sequence). CDR3 amino acids: CASSIGPGQGVYQPQHF. The CDR3 DNA reads TGTGCCAGTAGTATAGGACCGGGACAGGGGGTTTATCAGCCCCAGCATTTT.

The chain carries TRBV9 and TRBJ2-1; the match to TRBD2 covers 14 bases. The germline gives CDR1 SGDLS, CDR2 YYNGEE. The CDR3 sequence is 16 residues long. The junction had 10 bases not matched to a gene; V was cut back by 2 bases and J by 12 bases. For the CDR3, the DNA is TGTGCCAGCAGCGTTGACTCTTCCGGACTAGCGGGAGGGCAGTTCTTC. It codes for CASSVDSSGLAGGQFF. The complete variable domain, with remaining parts taken from reference TRBV9 and TRBJ2-1, reads DSGVTQTPKHLITATGQRVTLRCSPRSGDLSVYWYQQSLDQGLQFLIQYYNGEERAKGNILERFSAQQFPDLHSELNLSSLELGDSALYFCASSVDSSGLAGGQFFGPGTRLTVL.

V is TRBV28 and J is TRBJ1-2, with D maybe TRBD1 (5 bases). Germline V CDR1 and CDR2: MDHEN, SYDVKM. CDR3 length: 13 amino acids. The V end lost 2 bases, the J end lost 2 bases, and 6 bases lay between the germline ends. CDR3 in DNA: TGTGCCAGCAGTTTAAACAGGAACTATGGCTACACCTTC. This sequence encodes CASSLNRNYGYTF.

This rearrangement joins TRBV13 to TRBJ1-1; D unresolved. CDR1 is PRHDT, CDR2 FYEKMQ, per germline (reference sequence). Trimming removed 2 bases from V and 1 base from J, with 8 bases in between. The CDR3 runs to 14 residues. CDR3 in amino acids: CASSLPSQNTEAFF. CDR3 coding DNA: TGTGCCAGCAGCTTACCAAGCCAGAACACTGAAGCTTTCTTT.

The chain couples TRBV5-1 to TRBJ2-7, with 10 bases matching TRBD1. CDR3 length: 17 residues. Germline values: CDR1 SGHRS, CDR2 YFSETQ. V shed 4 bases and J 12 bases; nucleotides not matched to a gene: 22. CDR3 amino acids: CASSPSTDRGPYESPYF. CDR3 DNA: TGCGCCAGCAGCCCGTCTACCGACAGGGGGCCTTATGAGAGTCCGTACTTC.

This clone was detected once. The genes are TRBV19 and TRBJ2-2, with 8 bases that match TRBD1. With V trimmed by 5 bases and J by 7 bases, 3 bases remained unmatched. Germline V gene lookup returns CDR1 LNHDA and CDR2 SQIVND (reference sequence). The CDR3 spans 13 residues. The CDR3 nucleotides read TGTGCCAGTAGTGACAGGGGCGTCGGGGAGCTGTTTTTT. Translating gives CASSDRGVGELFF.

This clone was found once. J is TRBJ1-4 and V is TRBV5-6; D is ambiguous. Per the germline V gene, CDR1 is SGHDT and CDR2 is YYEEEE. This CDR3 comprises 16 residues. The ends were cut back, 0 bases at V and 8 bases at J, with 17 bases in the middle. CDR3 residues: CASSLVSTSGWEKLFF. The CDR3 DNA reads TGTGCCAGCAGCTTGGTATCAACCTCAGGATGGGAAAAACTGTTTTTT.

In DNA form, the CDR3 reads TGTGCCAGCTCACCACAAGGGACTATGAACACCGGGGAGCTGTTTTTT. Translation gives CASSPQGTMNTGELFF. The chain joins TRBV18 to TRBJ2-2; 7 bases agree with TRBD2. This CDR3 is built from 16 residues. V dropped 1 base and J dropped 1; count of bases not matched to a gene: 3. Germline CDR1 KGHSH, CDR2 LQKENI.